Described below is a single TCR beta chain sequence and its context. The antigen remains unidentified. The sample belongs to a study of cytomegalovirus exposure and HLA in healthy donors. Study outcomes and limitations: With further analysis later on, most CMV-associated TCR beta chains appeared HLA-restricted. Among TCR beta chains, those listed as cytomegalovirus-associated numbered around 180.

Germline V gene lookup returns CDR1 LNHNV and CDR2 YYDKDF (reference sequence). This CDR3 region has 17 residues. Unmatched junction bases numbered 10, after V lost 2 bases and J lost 6 bases. The PCR had 60 Vbeta and 13 Jbeta primers. Generated by immunoSEQ multiplex PCR, the TCRdb table keeps only in-frame clones and is missing some. Here the sample spans 100,000 or so clones, under 85% being singletons. What was sequenced was PBMCs. This chain links TRBV15 with TRBJ2-2; 9 bases fit TRBD2. This receptor was identified in a man aged 40-55 years in good health and CMV-seronegative. CDR3 sequence reads: CATSRRFGLATPGELFF. DNA for the CDR3: TGTGCCACCAGCAGAAGATTTGGACTAGCGACGCCCGGGGAGCTGTTTTTT.